This T cell receptor (beta chain) came from a study of blood T cell repertoires in COVID-19. Study information: COVID-19 samples from acute and convalescent phases originated in the United States, Italy and Spain.

In the original analysis: Amplified reference gene primers provided the basis for estimating nucleated cell counts. Data came from immunoSEQ multiplex PCR; TCRdb stores just in-frame clones and leaves some out. From that table come the V and J calls and clone size; the DNA was used to work out D and trimming. Seen here are 60,000 or so clones, around 89% observed once, and the top ten hold about 9%. V was trimmed by 7 bases and J by 0 bases, leaving 14 bases between them. CDR1 is MNHEY, CDR2 SVGAGI, per germline. The length of the CDR3 is 15 residues. The source of this sequence is a human donor with active COVID-19. The donor label of this sample is uncertain. Sequencing used peripheral blood. The rearrangement joins TRBV6-5 to TRBJ2-3, with D possibly matching TRBD1 (5 bases). The DNA of the CDR3 is TGTGCCAGCACATGGACACCTTCTAGCACAGATACGCAGTATTTT. This gives the protein CASTWTPSSTDTQYF.